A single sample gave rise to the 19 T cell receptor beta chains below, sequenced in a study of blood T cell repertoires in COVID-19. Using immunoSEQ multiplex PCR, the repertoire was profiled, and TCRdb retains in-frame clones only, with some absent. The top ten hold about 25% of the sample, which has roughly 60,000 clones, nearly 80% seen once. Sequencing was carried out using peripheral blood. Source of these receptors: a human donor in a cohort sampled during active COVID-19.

This chain's CDR3 is CATSRPPGSEAFF. The CDR3 DNA is TGTGCCACCAGCAGACCACCAGGGTCGGAAGCTTTCTTT. The V gene is TRBV15, the J gene TRBJ1-1, with D perhaps TRBD1 (5 bases). The CDR3 extends over 13 amino acids. The germline V gene encodes CDR1 LNHNV and CDR2 YYDKDF (reference sequence). Between the trimmed V and J ends, which lost 2 bases and 8 bases, there was a span of 12 bases.

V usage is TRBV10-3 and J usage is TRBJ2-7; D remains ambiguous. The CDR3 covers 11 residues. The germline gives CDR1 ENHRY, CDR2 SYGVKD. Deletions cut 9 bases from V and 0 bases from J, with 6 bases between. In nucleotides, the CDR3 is TGTGCCATTCAGGACTCCTACGAGCAGTACTTC. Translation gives CAIQDSYEQYF.

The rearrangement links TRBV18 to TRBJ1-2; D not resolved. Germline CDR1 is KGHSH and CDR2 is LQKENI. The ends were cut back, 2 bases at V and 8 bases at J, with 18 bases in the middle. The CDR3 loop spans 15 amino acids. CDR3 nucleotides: TGTGCCAGCTCACCAATGGGAGCTCCCGGAGGGGGCTACACCTTC. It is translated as CASSPMGAPGGGYTF. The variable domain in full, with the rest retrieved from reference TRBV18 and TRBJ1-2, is NAGVMQNPRHLVRRRGQEARLRCSPMKGHSHVYWYRQLPEEGLKFMVYLQKENIIDESGMPKERFSAEFPKEGPSILRIQQVVRGDSAAYFCASSPMGAPGGGYTFGSGTRLTVV.

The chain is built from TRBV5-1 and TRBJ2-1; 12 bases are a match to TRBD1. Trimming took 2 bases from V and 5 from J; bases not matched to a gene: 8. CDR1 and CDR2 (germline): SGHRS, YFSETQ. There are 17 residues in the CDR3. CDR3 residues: CASSLSGTGGRDNEQFF. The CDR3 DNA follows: TGCGCCAGCAGCTTATCCGGGACAGGGGGCCGGGACAATGAGCAGTTCTTC. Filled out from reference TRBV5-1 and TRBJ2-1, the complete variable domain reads KAGVTQTPRYLIKTRGQQVTLSCSPISGHRSVSWYQQTPGQGLQFLFEYFSETQRNKGNFPGRFSGRQFSNSRSEMNVSTLELGDSALYLCASSLSGTGGRDNEQFFGPGTRLTVL.

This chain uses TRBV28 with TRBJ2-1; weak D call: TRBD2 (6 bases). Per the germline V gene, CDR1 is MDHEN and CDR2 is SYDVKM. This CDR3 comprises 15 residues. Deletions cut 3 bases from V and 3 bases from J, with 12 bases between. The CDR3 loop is CASSFKRGNYNEQFF. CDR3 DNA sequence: TGTGCCAGCAGTTTTAAACGCGGGAACTACAATGAGCAGTTCTTC. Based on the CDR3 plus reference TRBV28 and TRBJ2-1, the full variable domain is DVKVTQSSRYLVKRTGEKVFLECVQDMDHENMFWYRQDPGLGLRLIYFSYDVKMKEKGDIPEGYSVSREKKERFSLILESASTNQTSMYLCASSFKRGNYNEQFFGPGTRLTVL.

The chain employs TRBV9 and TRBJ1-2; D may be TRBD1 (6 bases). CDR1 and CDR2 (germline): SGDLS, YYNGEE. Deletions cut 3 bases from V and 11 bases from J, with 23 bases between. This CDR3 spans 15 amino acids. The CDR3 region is CASSGTPSRGGTYTF. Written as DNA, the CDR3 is TGTGCCAGCAGCGGAACTCCTTCGAGGGGGGGAACTTACACCTTC. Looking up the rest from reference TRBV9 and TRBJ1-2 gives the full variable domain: DSGVTQTPKHLITATGQRVTLRCSPRSGDLSVYWYQQSLDQGLQFLIQYYNGEERAKGNILERFSAQQFPDLHSELNLSSLELGDSALYFCASSGTPSRGGTYTFGSGTRLTVV.

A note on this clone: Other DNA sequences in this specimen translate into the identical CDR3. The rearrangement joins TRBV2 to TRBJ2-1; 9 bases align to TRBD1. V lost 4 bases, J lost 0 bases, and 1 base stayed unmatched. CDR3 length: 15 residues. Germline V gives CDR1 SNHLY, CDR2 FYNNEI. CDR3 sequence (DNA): TGTGCCAGCAGTGGACAGGGGGGCTCCTACAATGAGCAGTTCTTC. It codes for CASSGQGGSYNEQFF.

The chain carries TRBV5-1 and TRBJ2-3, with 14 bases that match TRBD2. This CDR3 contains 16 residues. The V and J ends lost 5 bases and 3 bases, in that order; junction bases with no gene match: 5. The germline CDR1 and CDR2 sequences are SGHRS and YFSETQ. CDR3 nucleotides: TGCGCCAGCAGTCCGGGACTAGCGGGAGAGACAGATACGCAGTATTTT. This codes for CASSPGLAGETDTQYF.

In nucleotides, the CDR3 is TGTGCTAGTGGTTTGCCTACTCCTATGGGCGGGCGTGAGCAGTTCTTC. As protein: CASGLPTPMGGREQFF. This chain joins TRBV12-5 and TRBJ2-1; maybe TRBD2 (5 bases). The CDR3 is 16 amino acids. Germline V lookup: CDR1 LGHNT, CDR2 FRNRAP. Between the trimmed V and J ends, which lost 2 bases and 9 bases, there was a span of 20 bases. Drawing the rest from reference TRBV12-5 and TRBJ2-1, the complete variable domain is DARVTQTPRHKVTEMGQEVTMRCQPILGHNTVFWYRQTMMQGLELLAYFRNRAPLDDSGMPKDRFSAEMPDATLATLKIQPSEPRDSAVYFCASGLPTPMGGREQFFGPGTRLTVL.

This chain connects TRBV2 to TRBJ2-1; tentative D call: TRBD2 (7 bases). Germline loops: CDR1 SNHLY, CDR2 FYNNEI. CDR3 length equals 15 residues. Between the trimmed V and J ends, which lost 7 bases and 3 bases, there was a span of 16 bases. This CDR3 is CASNIWGGGYNEQFF. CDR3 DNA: TGTGCCAGCAATATTTGGGGAGGGGGCTACAATGAGCAGTTCTTC.

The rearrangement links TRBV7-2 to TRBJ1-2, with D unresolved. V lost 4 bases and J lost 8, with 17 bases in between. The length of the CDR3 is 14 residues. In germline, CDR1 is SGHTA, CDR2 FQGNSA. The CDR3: CASSSTTASGGYTF. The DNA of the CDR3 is TGTGCCAGCAGCTCGACTACAGCCTCGGGAGGCTACACCTTC.

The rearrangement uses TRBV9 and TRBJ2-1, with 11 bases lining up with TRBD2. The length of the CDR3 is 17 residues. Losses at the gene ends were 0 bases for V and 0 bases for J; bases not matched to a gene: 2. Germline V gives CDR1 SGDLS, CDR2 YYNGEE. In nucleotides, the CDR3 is TGTGCCAGCAGCGTAGCGACTAGCGGGGCCTCCTACAATGAGCAGTTCTTC. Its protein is CASSVATSGASYNEQFF.

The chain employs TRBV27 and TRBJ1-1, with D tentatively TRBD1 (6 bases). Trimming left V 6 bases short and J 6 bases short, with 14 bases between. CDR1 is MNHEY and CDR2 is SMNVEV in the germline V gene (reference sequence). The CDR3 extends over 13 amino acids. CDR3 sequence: CASRDPGTPEAFF. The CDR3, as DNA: TGTGCCAGCAGGGATCCCGGGACACCTGAAGCTTTCTTT.

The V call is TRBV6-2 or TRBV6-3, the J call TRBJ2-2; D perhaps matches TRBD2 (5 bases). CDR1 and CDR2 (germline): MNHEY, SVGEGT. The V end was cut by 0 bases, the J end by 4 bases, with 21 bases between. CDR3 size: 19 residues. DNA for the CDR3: TGTGCCAGCAGTTACTCGAAGGGCTTGATACAGCGGATCACCGGGGAGCTGTTTTTT. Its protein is CASSYSKGLIQRITGELFF.

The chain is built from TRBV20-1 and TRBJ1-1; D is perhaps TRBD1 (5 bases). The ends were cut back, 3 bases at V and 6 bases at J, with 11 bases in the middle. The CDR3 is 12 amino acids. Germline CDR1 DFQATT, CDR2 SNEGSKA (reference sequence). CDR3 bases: TGCAGTGCTAGTCACAGGTACCCTGAAGCTTTCTTT. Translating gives CSASHRYPEAFF.

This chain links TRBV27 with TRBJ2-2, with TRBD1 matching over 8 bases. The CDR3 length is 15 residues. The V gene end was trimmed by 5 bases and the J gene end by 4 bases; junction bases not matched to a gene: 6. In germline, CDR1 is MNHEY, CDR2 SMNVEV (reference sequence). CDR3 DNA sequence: TGTGCCAGCAGTCTGGGACAGGTGATCACCGGGGAGCTGTTTTTT. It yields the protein CASSLGQVITGELFF.

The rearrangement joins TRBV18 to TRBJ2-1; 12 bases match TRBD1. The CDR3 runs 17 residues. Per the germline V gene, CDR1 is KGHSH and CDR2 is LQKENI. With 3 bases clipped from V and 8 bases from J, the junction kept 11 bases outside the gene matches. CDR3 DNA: TGTGCCAGCTCACCTTGGATTGGGACAGGGGGCGAGGATGAGCAGTTCTTC. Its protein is CASSPWIGTGGEDEQFF.

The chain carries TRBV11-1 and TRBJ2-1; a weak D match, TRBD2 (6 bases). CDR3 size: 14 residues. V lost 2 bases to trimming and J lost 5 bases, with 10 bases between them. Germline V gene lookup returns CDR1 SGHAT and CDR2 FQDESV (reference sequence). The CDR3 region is CASSLRGADNEQFF. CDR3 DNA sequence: TGTGCCAGCAGCTTACGCGGGGCCGACAATGAGCAGTTCTTC.

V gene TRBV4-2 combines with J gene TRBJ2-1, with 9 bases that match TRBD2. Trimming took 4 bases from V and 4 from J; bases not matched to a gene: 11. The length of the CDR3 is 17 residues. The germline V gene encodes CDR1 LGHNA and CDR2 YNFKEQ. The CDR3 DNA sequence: TGTGCCAGCAGCCTCCGGGGGGGACTAGCAGTTTACAATGAGCAGTTCTTC. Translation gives CASSLRGGLAVYNEQFF.